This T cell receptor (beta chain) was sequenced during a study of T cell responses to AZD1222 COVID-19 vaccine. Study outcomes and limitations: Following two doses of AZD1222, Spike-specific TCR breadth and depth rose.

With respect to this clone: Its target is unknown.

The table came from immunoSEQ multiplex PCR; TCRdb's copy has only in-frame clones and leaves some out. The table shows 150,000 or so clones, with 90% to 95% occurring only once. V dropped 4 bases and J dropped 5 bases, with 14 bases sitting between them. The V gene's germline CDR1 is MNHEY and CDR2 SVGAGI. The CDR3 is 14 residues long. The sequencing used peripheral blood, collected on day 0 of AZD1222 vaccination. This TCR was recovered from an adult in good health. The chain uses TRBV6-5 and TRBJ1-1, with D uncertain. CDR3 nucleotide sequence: TGTGCCAGCAGTTCAGCCGGAGGTTGGACTGAAGCTTTCTTT. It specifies CASSSAGGWTEAFF.